Presented here are 11 T cell receptor beta chains from one specimen sequenced in a study of CD8+CD57+ T cells in acquired aplastic anemia. Genomic DNA acted as the template from which TCR beta VDJ combination and CDR3 sequence profiling were carried out. Via MiXCR, TCRdb re-called the reads, giving one row per CDR3 protein. The sample consists of around 200,000 distinct CDR3 sequences, approximately 65% of them appearing once. Patients who underwent sequencing had shown CD8+CD57+ cell expansion by flow cytometry. Input material: sorted CD4+, CD8+, or CD8+CD57+ T cells (not recorded which) from PBMCs. These receptors were obtained from a human donor with aplastic anemia.

The chain uses TRBV13 and TRBJ1-5, with unresolved D. The CDR3 consists of 14 residues. Germline V gene lookup returns CDR1 PRHDT and CDR2 FYEKMQ (reference sequence). Trimming took off 6 bases at V and 7 bases at J, with 16 bases between the two ends. This chain's CDR3 is CASREDGQKQPQHF. CDR3 DNA: TGTGCCAGCAGGGAGGACGGTCAAAAGCAGCCCCAGCATTTT.

This clonotype was seen ten or more times. The chain employs TRBV5-1 and TRBJ2-1, with D perhaps TRBD2 (6 bases). V lost 7 bases and J lost 10, with 12 bases in between. The CDR3 is 11 residues long. CDR1 and CDR2 (germline): SGHRS, YFSETQ. This chain's CDR3 is CASEMGGEQFF. The CDR3 DNA reads TGCGCCAGCGAAATGGGAGGAGAGCAGTTCTTC.

The V and J genes are TRBV7-2 and TRBJ2-7; 9 bases are a match to TRBD2. The V gene end was trimmed by 2 bases and the J gene end by 3 bases; junction bases not matched to a gene: 5. The CDR3 has 15 residues. Germline CDR1 SGHTA, CDR2 FQGNSA. The CDR3 sequence: CASSLRSGGDYEQYF. Here the CDR3 DNA reads TGTGCCAGCAGCTTACGTAGCGGGGGCGACTACGAGCAGTACTTC. The variable domain in full, completed from reference TRBV7-2 and TRBJ2-7, reads GAGVSQSPSNKVTEKGKDVELRCDPISGHTALYWYRQSLGQGLEFLIYFQGNSAPDKSGLPSDRFSAERTGGSVSTLTIQRTQQEDSAVYLCASSLRSGGDYEQYFGPGTRLTVT.

Points on this clonotype: No conserved phenylalanine or tryptophan is present at the end of the CDR3, so a read error is the likely explanation. The chain employs TRBV24-1 and TRBJ2-3, with 13 bases aligning to TRBD2. Germline CDR1 reads KGHDR; CDR2 reads SFDVKD. The length of the CDR3 is 16 residues. The V segment lost 4 bases and the J segment 4 bases; nucleotides outside the gene matches: 4. The CDR3 DNA follows: TGTGCCACCAGTGAACCGGGACTAGCGGGACCAGATACGCAGTATTCT. This codes for CATSEPGLAGPDTQYS.

The chain is built from TRBV29-1 and TRBJ1-2; D might be TRBD1 (5 bases). Germline V lookup: CDR1 SQVTM, CDR2 ANQGSEA. This CDR3 comprises 14 residues. V was pared by 3 bases and J by 1 base, with 12 bases between. The CDR3 region is CSVDPPGINYGYTF. The DNA of the CDR3 is TGCAGCGTTGATCCCCCAGGGATTAACTATGGCTACACCTTC.

The chain uses TRBV10-3 and TRBJ2-5; D unresolved. Per the germline V gene, CDR1 is ENHRY and CDR2 is SYGVKD. CDR3 length: 14 amino acids. V shed 6 bases and J shed 2 bases, with 13 bases lying between them. CDR3 loop: CAIRQGRIQETQYF. The CDR3 DNA is TGTGCCATCAGACAAGGACGGATACAAGAGACCCAGTACTTC.

V and J are TRBV7-8 and TRBJ2-3; TRBD2 is a possible D gene (6 bases). V dropped 5 bases and J dropped 0 bases, with 18 bases sitting between them. Germline values: CDR1 SGHVS, CDR2 FQNEAQ. The CDR3 runs to 17 residues. CDR3 sequence: CASSPVQAGSSTDTQYF. CDR3 DNA sequence: TGTGCCAGCAGCCCCGTGCAGGCGGGGTCTAGCACAGATACGCAGTATTTT.

This chain joins TRBV13 and TRBJ1-6; no firm D call. The CDR3 length is 14 residues. The germline V and J ends were trimmed by 5 bases and 4 bases, with 9 bases remaining between them. Germline CDR1 and CDR2: PRHDT and FYEKMQ (reference sequence). The CDR3 nucleotides are TGTGCCAGCAGCCCTGGACGGTATAATTCACCCCTCCACTTT. Translating gives CASSPGRYNSPLHF. Full variable domain (missing parts from reference TRBV13 and TRBJ1-6): AAGVIQSPRHLIKEKRETATLKCYPIPRHDTVYWYQQGPGQDPQFLISFYEKMQSDKGSIPDRFSAQQFSDYHSELNMSSLELGDSALYFCASSPGRYNSPLHFGNGTRLTVT.

This clonotype showed up just once. The chain employs TRBV24-1 and TRBJ2-1; 8 bases align to TRBD2. This CDR3 is 15 amino acids long. V shed 4 bases and J 4 bases; nucleotides not matched to a gene: 5. The germline gives CDR1 KGHDR, CDR2 SFDVKD. The CDR3, as DNA: TGTGCCACCAGTGACACTAGCGGTTTATACAATGAGCAGTTCTTC. This translates into CATSDTSGLYNEQFF.

This clonotype showed up many times. V usage is TRBV12-3 or TRBV12-4 and J usage is TRBJ2-7; 9 nucleotides line up with TRBD2. The CDR3 extends over 15 amino acids. With 5 bases clipped from V and 5 bases from J, the junction kept 10 bases outside the gene matches. CDR3 sequence: CASSESLAGSDEQYF. CDR3 DNA sequence: TGTGCCAGCAGTGAGTCACTAGCGGGTTCGGACGAGCAGTACTTC.

There are many counts of this clonotype. The gene calls are TRBV27 and TRBJ2-7, with 7 bases lining up with TRBD1. Germline trimming cut 5 bases from V and 6 bases from J; bases unmatched to any gene: 16. CDR1 is MNHEY and CDR2 is SMNVEV in the germline V gene (reference sequence). The CDR3 is made up of 16 amino acids. The CDR3 loop reads CASSLTGQPLSSEQYF. The CDR3 coding sequence is TGTGCCAGCAGTCTAACGGGACAGCCCCTTTCTTCCGAGCAGTACTTC.